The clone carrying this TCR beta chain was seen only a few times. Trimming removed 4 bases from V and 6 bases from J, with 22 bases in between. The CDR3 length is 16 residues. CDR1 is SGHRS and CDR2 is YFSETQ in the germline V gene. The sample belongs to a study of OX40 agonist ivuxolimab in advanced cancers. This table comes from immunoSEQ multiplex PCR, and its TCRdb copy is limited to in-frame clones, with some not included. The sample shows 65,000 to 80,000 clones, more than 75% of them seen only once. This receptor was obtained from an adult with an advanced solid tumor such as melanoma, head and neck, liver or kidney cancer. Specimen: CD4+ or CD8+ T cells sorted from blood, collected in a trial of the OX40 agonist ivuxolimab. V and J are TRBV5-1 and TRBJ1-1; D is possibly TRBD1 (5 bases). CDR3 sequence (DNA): TGCGCCAGCAGCCCTAGGACCGGGACGACTAAGGCTGAAGCTTTCTTT. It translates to CASSPRTGTTKAEAFF.